Listed here are 8 T cell receptor beta chains from one sample, sequenced in a study of memory CD4+ T cells and cytomegalovirus serostatus. Produced via immunoSEQ multiplex PCR; TCRdb's table is partial and in-frame only. Among 45,000 to 60,000 clones listed, around 74% were seen once. Single viable CD3+CD4+CD8-CD45RO+ cells were sorted as the memory CD4+ T cells. Sequenced: memory CD4+ T cells from blood. These receptors originate from an adult in good health and CMV-seropositive.

This clone was seen just once. The V call is TRBV6-5, the J call TRBJ2-1; 8 bases line up with TRBD2. The V segment lost 0 bases and the J segment 9 bases; nucleotides outside the gene matches: 7. CDR3 size: 15 residues. Germline assignment: CDR1 MNHEY and CDR2 SVGAGI. The CDR3 loop reads CASSYSQAGASEQFF. CDR3 nucleotides: TGTGCCAGCAGTTACTCACAAGCGGGGGCCTCTGAGCAGTTCTTC.

The rearrangement links TRBV4-3 to TRBJ2-5; D is perhaps TRBD2 (6 bases). CDR1 and CDR2 (germline): LGHNA, YSLEER. Trimming took off 1 base at V and 5 bases at J, with 14 bases between the two ends. This CDR3 is built from 15 residues. CDR3 sequence (DNA): TGCGCCAGCAGCCAAGGGGTCCTAGGAGGGGAGACCCAGTACTTC. This translates into CASSQGVLGGETQYF.

V usage is TRBV30 and J usage is TRBJ1-2, with 10 bases that match TRBD1. The CDR3 covers 17 residues. The V segment lost 0 bases and the J segment 3 bases; nucleotides outside the gene matches: 10. Germline V gives CDR1 GTSNPN, CDR2 SVGIG (reference sequence). CDR3 coding DNA: TGTGCCTGGAGTGTAGTTAGGGGACAGGGGTACTACTATGGCTACACCTTC. This translates into CAWSVVRGQGYYYGYTF.

This chain connects TRBV6-5 to TRBJ1-2; possibly TRBD1 for D (6 bases). The CDR3 extends over 15 amino acids. V was trimmed by 2 bases and J by 4 bases, leaving 14 bases between them. CDR1 MNHEY and CDR2 SVGAGI come from the germline V gene. The CDR3 spells CASSYGGGRAYGYTF. DNA of the CDR3: TGTGCCAGCAGTTACGGGGGGGGCCGCGCCTATGGCTACACCTTC.

This clone was seen a handful of times. The chain links TRBV19 to TRBJ1-4, with a weak D call TRBD1 (5 bases). The CDR3 runs to 14 residues. V was shortened by 5 bases and J by 2 bases, with 9 bases between the two germline ends. The V gene's germline CDR1 is LNHDA and CDR2 SQIVND (reference sequence). CDR3 bases: TGTGCCAGTAGTCTCCGGGACACTAATGAAAAACTGTTTTTT. It translates to CASSLRDTNEKLFF. Together with reference TRBV19 and TRBJ1-4, the CDR3 gives the full variable domain: DGGITQSPKYLFRKEGQNVTLSCEQNLNHDAMYWYRQDPGQGLRLIYYSQIVNDFQKGDIAEGYSVSREKKESFPLTVTSAQKNPTAFYLCASSLRDTNEKLFFGSGTQLSVL.

This clone was counted between two and nine times. The chain joins TRBV11-3 to TRBJ2-3, with a tentative D call TRBD2 (5 bases). CDR1 is SGHNT, CDR2 YENEEA, per germline. The CDR3 contains 15 residues. Deletions cut 5 bases from V and 6 bases from J, with 18 bases between. CDR3 bases: TGTGCCAGCAGCCCAACCGGGATCCTTTTTGATACGCAGTATTTT. Its protein is CASSPTGILFDTQYF.

This clone ranks as medium-sized. The chain combines TRBV4-1 with TRBJ1-2; D unclear. This CDR3 region has 16 residues. V lost 1 base to trimming and J lost 8 bases, with 20 bases between them. Per germline, CDR1 MGHRA and CDR2 YSYEKL. CDR3 sequence (DNA): TGCGCCAGCAGCCAAGCCCCTTTCCGAGGCCCTGGGGGCTACACCTTC. Amino acid sequence: CASSQAPFRGPGGYTF.

This chain uses TRBV7-6 with TRBJ2-1; 10 positions match TRBD2. This CDR3 has 16 amino acids. Germline CDR1 and CDR2: SGHVS and FNYEAQ. Trimming took 4 bases from V and 0 from J; bases not matched to a gene: 3. The CDR3 sequence: CASSSSSGGSYNEQFF. For the CDR3, the DNA is TGTGCCAGCAGCTCATCTAGCGGGGGCTCCTACAATGAGCAGTTCTTC.